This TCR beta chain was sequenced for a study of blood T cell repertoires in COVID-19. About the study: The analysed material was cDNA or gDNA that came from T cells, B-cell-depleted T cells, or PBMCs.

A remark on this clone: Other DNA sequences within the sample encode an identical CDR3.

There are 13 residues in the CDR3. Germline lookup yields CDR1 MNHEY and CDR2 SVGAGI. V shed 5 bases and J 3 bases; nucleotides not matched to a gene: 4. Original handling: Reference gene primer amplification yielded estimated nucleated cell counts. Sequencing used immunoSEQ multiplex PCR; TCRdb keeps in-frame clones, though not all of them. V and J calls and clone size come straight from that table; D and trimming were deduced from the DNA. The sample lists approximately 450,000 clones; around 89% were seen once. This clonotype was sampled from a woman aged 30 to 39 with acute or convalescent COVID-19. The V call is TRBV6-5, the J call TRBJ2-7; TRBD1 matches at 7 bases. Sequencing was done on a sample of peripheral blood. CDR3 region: CASSLNRGYEQYF. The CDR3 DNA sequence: TGTGCCAGCAGTCTCAACAGGGGCTACGAGCAGTACTTC.